The present T cell receptor beta chain was sequenced within a study of response to subunit inactivated influenza vaccine. TCRdb independently ran MiXCR on the RT-PCR reads; one entry per CDR3 protein. The table lists approximately 570,000 distinct CDR3 sequences, roughly 8.2% of them singletons. The table lists this clonotype with a few counts. Germline V gives CDR1 SGHRS, CDR2 YFSETQ. The CDR3 is 15 residues long. V was trimmed by 0 bases and J by 4 bases, leaving 11 bases between them. This sequence joins TRBV5-1 and TRBJ2-1, with a weak D call TRBD2 (6 bases). The starting material was PBMCs from blood, obtained about 24 months after vaccination. This clonotype was sampled from a man aged 45 to 70 who received an inactivated influenza vaccine. The CDR3: CASSLDTGRYNEQFF. DNA for the CDR3: TGCGCCAGCAGCTTGGACACCGGGAGATACAATGAGCAGTTCTTC.